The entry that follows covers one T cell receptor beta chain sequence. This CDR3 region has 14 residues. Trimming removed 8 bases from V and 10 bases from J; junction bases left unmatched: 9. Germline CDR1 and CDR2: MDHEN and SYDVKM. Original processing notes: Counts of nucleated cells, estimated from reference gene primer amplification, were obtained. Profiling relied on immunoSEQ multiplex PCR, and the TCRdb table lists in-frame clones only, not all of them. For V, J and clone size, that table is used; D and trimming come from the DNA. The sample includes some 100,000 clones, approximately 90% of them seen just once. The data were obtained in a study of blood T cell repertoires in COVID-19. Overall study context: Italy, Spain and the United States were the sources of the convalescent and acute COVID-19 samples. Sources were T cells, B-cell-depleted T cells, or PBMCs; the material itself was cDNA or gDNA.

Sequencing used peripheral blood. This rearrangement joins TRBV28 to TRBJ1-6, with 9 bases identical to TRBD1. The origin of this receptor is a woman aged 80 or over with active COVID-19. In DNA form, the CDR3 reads TGTGCCAGCGTCGGGGGGACAGGGAGATCACCCCTCCACTTT. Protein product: CASVGGTGRSPLHF.